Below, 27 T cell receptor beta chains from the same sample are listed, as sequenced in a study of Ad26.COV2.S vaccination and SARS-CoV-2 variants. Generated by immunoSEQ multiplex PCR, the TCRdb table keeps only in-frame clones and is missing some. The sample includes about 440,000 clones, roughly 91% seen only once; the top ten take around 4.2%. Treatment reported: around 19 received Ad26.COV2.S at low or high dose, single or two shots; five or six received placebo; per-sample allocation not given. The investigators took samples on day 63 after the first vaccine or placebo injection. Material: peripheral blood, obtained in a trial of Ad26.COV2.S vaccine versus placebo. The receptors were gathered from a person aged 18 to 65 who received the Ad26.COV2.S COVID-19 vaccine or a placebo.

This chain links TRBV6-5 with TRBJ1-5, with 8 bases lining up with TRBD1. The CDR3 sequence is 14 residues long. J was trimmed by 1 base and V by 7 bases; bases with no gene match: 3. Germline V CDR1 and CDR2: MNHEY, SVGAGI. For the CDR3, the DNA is TGTGCCAGCACCAGACAGGGGAGCAATCAGCCCCAGCATTTT. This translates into CASTRQGSNQPQHF.

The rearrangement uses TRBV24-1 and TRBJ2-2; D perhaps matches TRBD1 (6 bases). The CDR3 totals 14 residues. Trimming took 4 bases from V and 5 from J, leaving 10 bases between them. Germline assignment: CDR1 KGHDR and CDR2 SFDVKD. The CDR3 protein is CATSDRGQTGELFF. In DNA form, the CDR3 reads TGTGCCACCAGTGACAGGGGACAAACCGGGGAGCTGTTTTTT.

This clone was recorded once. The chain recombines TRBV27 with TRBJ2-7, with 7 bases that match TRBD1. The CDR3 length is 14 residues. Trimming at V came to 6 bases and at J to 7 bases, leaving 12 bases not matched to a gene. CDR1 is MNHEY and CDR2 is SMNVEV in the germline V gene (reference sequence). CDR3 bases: TGTGCCAGCAGGAGACAGGGCGGCCTCGGGGAGCAGTACTTC. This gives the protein CASRRQGGLGEQYF.

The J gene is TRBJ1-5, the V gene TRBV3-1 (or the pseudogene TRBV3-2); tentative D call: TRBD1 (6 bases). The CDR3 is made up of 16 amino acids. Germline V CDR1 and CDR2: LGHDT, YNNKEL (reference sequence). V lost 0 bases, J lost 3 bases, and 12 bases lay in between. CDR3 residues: CASSQDRGGTNQPQHF. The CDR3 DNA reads TGTGCCAGCAGCCAAGATCGGGGGGGCACCAATCAGCCCCAGCATTTT.

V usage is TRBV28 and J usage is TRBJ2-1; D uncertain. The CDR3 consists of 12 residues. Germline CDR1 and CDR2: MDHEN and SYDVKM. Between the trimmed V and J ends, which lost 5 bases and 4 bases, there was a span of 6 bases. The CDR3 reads CASSATYNEQFF. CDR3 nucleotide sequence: TGTGCCAGCAGTGCCACTTACAATGAGCAGTTCTTC.

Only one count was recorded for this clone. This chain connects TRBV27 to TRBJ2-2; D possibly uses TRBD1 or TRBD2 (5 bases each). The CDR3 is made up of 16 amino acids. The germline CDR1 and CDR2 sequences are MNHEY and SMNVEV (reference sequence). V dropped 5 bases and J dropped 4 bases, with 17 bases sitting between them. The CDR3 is CASSLRTPGSTGELFF. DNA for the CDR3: TGTGCCAGCAGTCTAAGGACCCCAGGGAGCACCGGGGAGCTGTTTTTT.

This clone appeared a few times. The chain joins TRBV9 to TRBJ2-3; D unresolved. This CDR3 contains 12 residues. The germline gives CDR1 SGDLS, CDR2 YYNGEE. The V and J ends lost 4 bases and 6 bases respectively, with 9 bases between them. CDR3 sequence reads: CASSPLVDTQYF. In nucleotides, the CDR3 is TGTGCCAGCAGCCCATTAGTCGATACGCAGTATTTT.

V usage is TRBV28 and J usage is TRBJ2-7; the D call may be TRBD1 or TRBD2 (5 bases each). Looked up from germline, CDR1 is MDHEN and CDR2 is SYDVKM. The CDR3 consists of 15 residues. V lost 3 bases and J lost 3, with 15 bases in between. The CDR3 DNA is TGTGCCAGCAGTTTTTTTACGGGGCAGCTCTACGAGCAGTACTTC. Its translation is CASSFFTGQLYEQYF.

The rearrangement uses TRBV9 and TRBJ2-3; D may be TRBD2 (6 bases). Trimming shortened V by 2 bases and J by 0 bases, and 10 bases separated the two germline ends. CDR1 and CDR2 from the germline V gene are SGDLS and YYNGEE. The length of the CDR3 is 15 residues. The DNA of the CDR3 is TGTGCCAGCAGCGTCTTTGGAGGGAGCACAGATACGCAGTATTTT. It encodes CASSVFGGSTDTQYF.

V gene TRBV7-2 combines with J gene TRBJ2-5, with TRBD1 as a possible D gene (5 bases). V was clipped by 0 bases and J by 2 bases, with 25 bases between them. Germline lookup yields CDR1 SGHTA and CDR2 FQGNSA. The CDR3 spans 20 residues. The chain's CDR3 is CASSLAVVLALSTDQETQYF. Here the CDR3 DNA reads TGTGCCAGCAGCTTAGCCGTCGTGCTGGCCCTTTCGACAGATCAAGAGACCCAGTACTTC.

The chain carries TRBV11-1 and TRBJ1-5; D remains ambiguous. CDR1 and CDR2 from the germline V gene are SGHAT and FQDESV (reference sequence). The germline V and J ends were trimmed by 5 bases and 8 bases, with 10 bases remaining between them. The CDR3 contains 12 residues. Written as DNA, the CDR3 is TGTGCCAGCAGCCCCCCTTTGGAGCCCCAGCATTTT. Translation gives CASSPPLEPQHF.

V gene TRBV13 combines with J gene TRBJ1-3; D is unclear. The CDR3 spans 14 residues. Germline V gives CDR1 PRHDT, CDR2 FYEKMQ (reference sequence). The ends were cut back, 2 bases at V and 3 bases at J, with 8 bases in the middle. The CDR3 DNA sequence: TGTGCCAGCAGCTTATCCATACTTGGAAACACCATATATTTT. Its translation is CASSLSILGNTIYF.

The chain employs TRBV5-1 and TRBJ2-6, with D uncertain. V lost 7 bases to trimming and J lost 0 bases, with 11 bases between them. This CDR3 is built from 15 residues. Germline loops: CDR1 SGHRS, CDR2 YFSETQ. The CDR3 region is CASEKGPSGANVLTF. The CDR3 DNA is TGCGCCAGCGAGAAGGGCCCCTCTGGGGCCAACGTCCTGACTTTC.

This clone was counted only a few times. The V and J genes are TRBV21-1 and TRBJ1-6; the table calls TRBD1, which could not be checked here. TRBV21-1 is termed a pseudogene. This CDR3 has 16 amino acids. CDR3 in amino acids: CASSPSGGLDNSPLHF. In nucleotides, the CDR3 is TGTGCCAGCAGCCCGTCAGGGGGCTTGGATAATTCACCCCTCCACTTT.

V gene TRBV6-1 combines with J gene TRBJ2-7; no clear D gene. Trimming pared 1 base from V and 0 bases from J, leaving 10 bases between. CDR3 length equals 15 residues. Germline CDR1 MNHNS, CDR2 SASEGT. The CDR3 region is CASSEELPLSYEQYF. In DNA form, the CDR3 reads TGTGCCAGCAGTGAAGAGTTACCACTCTCCTACGAGCAGTACTTC.

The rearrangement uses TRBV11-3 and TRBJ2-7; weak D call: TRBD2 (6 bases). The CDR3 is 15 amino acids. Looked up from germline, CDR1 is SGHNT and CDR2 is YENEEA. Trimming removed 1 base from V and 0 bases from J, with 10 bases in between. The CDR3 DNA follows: TGTGCCAGCAGCTTAGGACGGGGGAGCTCCTACGAGCAGTACTTC. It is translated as CASSLGRGSSYEQYF. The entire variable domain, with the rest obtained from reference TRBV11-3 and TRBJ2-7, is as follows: EAGVVQSPRYKIIEKKQPVAFWCNPISGHNTLYWYLQNLGQGPELLIRYENEEAVDDSQLPKDRFSAERLKGVDSTLKIQPAELGDSAVYLCASSLGRGSSYEQYFGPGTRLTVT.

The chain's CDR3 is CASSLAIGVSNIGELFF. As DNA, the CDR3 is TGTGCCAGCAGCTTAGCGATTGGGGTTAGCAATATCGGGGAGCTGTTTTTT. The chain links TRBV7-2 to TRBJ2-2; D not resolved. V was clipped by 0 bases and J by 7 bases, with 18 bases between them. The CDR3 totals 17 residues. CDR1 is SGHTA, CDR2 FQGNSA, per germline.

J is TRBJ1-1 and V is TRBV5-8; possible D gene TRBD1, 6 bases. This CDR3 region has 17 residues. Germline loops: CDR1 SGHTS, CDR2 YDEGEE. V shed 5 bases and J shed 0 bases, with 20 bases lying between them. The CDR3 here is CASRSVGAGTMNTEAFF. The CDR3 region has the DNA TGTGCCAGCAGATCCGTGGGGGCAGGGACCATGAACACTGAAGCTTTCTTT. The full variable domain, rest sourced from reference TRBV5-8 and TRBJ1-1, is EAGVTQSPTHLIKTRGQQATLRCSPISGHTSVYWYQQALGLGLQFLLWYDEGEERNRGNFPPRFSGRQFPNYSSELNVNALELEDSALYLCASRSVGAGTMNTEAFFGQGTRLTVV.

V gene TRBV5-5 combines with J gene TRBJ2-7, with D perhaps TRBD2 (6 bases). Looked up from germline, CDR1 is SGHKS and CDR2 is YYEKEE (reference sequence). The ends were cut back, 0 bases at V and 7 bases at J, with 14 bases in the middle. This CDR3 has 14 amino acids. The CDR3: CASSLGLALGEQYF. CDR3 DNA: TGTGCCAGCAGCTTGGGGCTAGCGCTGGGTGAGCAGTACTTC.

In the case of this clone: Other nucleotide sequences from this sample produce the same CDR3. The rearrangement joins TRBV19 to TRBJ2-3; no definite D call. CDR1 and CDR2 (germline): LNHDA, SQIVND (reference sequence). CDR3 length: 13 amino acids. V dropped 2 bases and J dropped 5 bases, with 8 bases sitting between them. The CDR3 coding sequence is TGTGCCAGTAGTATAAGAACGGGAGATACGCAGTATTTT. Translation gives CASSIRTGDTQYF.

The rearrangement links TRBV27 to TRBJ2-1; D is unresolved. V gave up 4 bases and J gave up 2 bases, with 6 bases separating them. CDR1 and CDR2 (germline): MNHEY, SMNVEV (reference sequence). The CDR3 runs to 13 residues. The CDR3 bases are TGTGCCAGCAGTTCCCCCGCCTACAATGAGCAGTTCTTC. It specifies CASSSPAYNEQFF.

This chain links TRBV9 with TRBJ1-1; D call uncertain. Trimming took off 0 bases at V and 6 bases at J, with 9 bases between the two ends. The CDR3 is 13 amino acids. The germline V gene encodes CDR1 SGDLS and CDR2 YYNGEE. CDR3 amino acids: CASSVALGSEAFF. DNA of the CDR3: TGTGCCAGCAGCGTAGCTCTAGGTTCTGAAGCTTTCTTT.

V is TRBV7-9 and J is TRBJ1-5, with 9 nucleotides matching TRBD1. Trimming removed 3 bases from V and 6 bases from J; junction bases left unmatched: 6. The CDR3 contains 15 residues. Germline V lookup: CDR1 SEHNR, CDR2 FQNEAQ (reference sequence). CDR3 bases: TGTGCCAGCAGCTTTGGGACAGGGCGGTTTCAGCCCCAGCATTTT. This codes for CASSFGTGRFQPQHF.

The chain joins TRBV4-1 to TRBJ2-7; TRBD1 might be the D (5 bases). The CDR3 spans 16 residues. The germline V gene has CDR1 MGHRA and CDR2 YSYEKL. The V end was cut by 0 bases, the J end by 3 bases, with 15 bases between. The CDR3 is CASSQELETVLYEQYF. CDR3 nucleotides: TGCGCCAGCAGCCAAGAATTAGAGACAGTACTCTACGAGCAGTACTTC.

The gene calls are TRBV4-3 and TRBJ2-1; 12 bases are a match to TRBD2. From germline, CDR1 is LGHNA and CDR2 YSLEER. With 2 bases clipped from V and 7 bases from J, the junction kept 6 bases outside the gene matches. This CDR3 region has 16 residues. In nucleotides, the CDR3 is TGCGCCAGCAGCCAACTAGCGGGAGGGTATGATAATGAGCAGTTCTTC. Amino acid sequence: CASSQLAGGYDNEQFF.

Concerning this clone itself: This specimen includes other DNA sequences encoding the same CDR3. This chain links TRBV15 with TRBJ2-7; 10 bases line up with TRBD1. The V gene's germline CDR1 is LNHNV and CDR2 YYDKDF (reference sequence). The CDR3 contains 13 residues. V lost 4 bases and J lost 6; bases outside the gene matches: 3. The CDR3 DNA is TGTGCCACCAGCAAAGACAGGGGGCGCGAGCAGTACTTC. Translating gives CATSKDRGREQYF.

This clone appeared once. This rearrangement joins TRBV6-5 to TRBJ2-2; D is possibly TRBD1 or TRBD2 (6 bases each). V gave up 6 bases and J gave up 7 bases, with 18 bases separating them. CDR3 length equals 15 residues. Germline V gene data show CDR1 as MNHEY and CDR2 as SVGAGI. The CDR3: CASSIGGGPFGELFF. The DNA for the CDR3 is TGTGCCAGCAGCATCGGAGGGGGACCGTTCGGGGAGCTGTTTTTT.